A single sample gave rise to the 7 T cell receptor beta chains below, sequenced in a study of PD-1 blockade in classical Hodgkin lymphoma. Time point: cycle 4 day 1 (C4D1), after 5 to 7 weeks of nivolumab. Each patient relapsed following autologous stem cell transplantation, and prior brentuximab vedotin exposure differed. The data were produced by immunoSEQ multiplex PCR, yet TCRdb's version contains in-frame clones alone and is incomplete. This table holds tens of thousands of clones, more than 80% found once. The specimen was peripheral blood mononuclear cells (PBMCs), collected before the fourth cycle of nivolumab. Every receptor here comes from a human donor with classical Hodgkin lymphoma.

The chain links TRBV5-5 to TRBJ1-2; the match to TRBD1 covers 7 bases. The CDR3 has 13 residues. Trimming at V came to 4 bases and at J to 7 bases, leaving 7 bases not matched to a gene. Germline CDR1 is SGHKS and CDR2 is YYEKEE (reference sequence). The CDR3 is CASSSRGVGGYTF. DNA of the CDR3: TGTGCCAGCAGCAGCAGGGGGGTCGGTGGCTACACCTTC.

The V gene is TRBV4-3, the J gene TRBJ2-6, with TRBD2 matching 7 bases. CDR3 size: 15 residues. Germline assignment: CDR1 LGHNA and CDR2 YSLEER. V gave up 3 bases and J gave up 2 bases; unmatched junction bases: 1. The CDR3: CASSQGLTGANVLTF. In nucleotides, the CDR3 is TGCGCCAGCAGCCAGGGACTAACTGGGGCCAACGTCCTGACTTTC.

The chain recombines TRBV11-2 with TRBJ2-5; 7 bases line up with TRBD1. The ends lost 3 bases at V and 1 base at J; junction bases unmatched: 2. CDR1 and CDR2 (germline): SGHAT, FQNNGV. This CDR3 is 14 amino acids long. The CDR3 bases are TGTGCCAGCAGCTTCGGGACAGCCCAAGAGACCCAGTACTTC. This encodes CASSFGTAQETQYF.

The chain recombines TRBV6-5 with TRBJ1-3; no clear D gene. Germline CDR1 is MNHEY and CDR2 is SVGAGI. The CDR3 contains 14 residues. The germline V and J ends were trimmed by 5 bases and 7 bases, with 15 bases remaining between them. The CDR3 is CASSGSRILNTIYF. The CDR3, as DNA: TGTGCCAGCAGTGGTTCCCGGATTCTTAACACCATATATTTT.

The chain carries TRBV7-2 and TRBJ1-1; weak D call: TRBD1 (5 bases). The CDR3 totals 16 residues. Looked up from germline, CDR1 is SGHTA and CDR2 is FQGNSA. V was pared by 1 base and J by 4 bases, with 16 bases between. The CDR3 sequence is CASSLEQTTGGTEAFF. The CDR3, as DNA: TGTGCCAGCAGCTTAGAACAAACTACGGGGGGCACTGAAGCTTTCTTT.

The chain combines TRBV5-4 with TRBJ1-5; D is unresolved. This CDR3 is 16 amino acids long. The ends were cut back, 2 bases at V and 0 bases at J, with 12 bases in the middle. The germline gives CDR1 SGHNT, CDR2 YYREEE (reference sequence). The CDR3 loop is CASSLLAGDSNQPQHF. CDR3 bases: TGTGCCAGCAGCTTACTGGCCGGAGATAGCAATCAGCCCCAGCATTTT.

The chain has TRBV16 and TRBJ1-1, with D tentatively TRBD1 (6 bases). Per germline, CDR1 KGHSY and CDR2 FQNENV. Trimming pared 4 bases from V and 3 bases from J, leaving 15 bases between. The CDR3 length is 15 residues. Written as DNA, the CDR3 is TGTGCCAGCAGCCGCATACAGGGAAGTCACACTGAAGCTTTCTTT. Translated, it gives CASSRIQGSHTEAFF.